This T cell receptor (beta chain) was sequenced in a study of T cell repertoires in cytomegalovirus infection. About the study: Public TCR beta signature analysis indicated the presence of both CMV infection and matching HLA type.

This clonotype was observed a few times. Antigen unknown. TCRdb re-derived calls from the reads in MiXCR, one entry per CDR3 protein. The table has 200,000 or so distinct CDR3 sequences, 25% to 30% seen once. Study conclusions and caveats: Ex vivo, HLA-C-restricted CMV-specific TCR beta clonotypes prevailed over the rest of the response. Frequencies of public TCR beta families were cumulated, and this identified carriers of CMV plus the relevant HLA.

V was clipped by 4 bases and J by 2 bases; unmatched bases: 5. Germline CDR1 and CDR2: SGHVS and FQNEAQ. The CDR3 consists of 15 residues. This chain connects TRBV7-8 to TRBJ2-3; 8 bases are shared with TRBD1. The clonotype comes from a human donor in good health (CMV status not recorded). Some clones in this sample may be carry-over from other donors' samples. The source material was PBMCs. CDR3 sequence (DNA): TGTGCCAGCAGCTCCTGGACAGGGTTCACAGATACGCAGTATTTT. Its translation is CASSSWTGFTDTQYF.